This T cell receptor beta chain was identified in a study of shared clonotypes between healthy human individuals. On the study more broadly: Per donor, three plates held CD4 naive cells, three held CD4 memory, two held CD8 naive and one held CD8 memory.

The germline CDR1 and CDR2 sequences are MNHEY and SMNVEV (reference sequence). J lost 6 bases, V lost 1 base, and 6 bases had no gene match. The CDR3 runs to 15 residues. The method was immunoSEQ multiplex PCR; TCRdb's version includes in-frame clones alone and lacks a portion of them. This table has fewer than 3 million clones, about 90% appearing once. The donors were all Caucasian adults (living in Nashville, Tennessee). This TCR was sampled from a man in his late teens or twenties in good health. Some clones in this sample may be carry-over from other donors' samples. V gene TRBV27 combines with J gene TRBJ2-1; TRBD2 agrees at 7 bases. Specimen: naive CD4+ T cells from PBMCs. Subset defined: CD45RA+ positively selected. The CDR3 sequence: CASSLWGRVLNEQFF. For the CDR3, the DNA is TGTGCCAGCAGTTTATGGGGGAGGGTCCTCAATGAGCAGTTCTTC.